The T cell receptor (beta chain) described here comes from a study of patients and donors after allogeneic stem cell transplantation. Germline CDR1 and CDR2: SGHRS and YFSETQ. The CDR3 totals 16 residues. Trimming stripped 0 bases from V and 3 bases from J, with 13 bases between. TCRdb called the RT-PCR reads again in MiXCR, with one record for every CDR3 protein. The sample holds about a million distinct CDR3 sequences, 18% seen once. The sample holds many counts of this clonotype. The rearrangement links TRBV5-1 to TRBJ2-1; D is ambiguous. Material: blood, either unsorted or a sorted T cell fraction (not recorded which). This sequence originates from a human donor who was either an allogeneic HSCT recipient or a stem cell or donor lymphocyte infusion donor (not recorded which). It is not recorded whose cells these are; they may come from a transplant donor. CDR3 amino acids: CASSLGRSSHYNEQFF. The CDR3 region has the DNA TGCGCCAGCAGCTTGGGGCGGTCATCCCACTACAATGAGCAGTTCTTC.